This section outlines one TCR beta chain sequence together with its context. Its antigen is unknown. These data belong to a study of shared clonotypes between healthy human individuals. Study-wide results and limits: Rarefaction analysis demonstrated incomplete sorted-subset sequencing notwithstanding large depth.

V was pared by 4 bases and J by 7 bases, with 11 bases between. This CDR3 has 12 amino acids. Germline CDR1 and CDR2: MDHEN and SYDVKM. About 30,000 T cell genomes, or roughly 200 ng DNA, went into the sorted-subset replicate PCRs. Repertoires were generated with immunoSEQ multiplex PCR, while TCRdb's copy carries only in-frame clones and drops some. Of around 1 million clones listed, approximately 80% are singletons. The origin of this receptor is a man in his late teens or twenties in good health. The source material was memory CD4+ T cells sorted from blood. Subset: CD45RA-negative fraction. The chain combines TRBV28 with TRBJ2-7; the D is unclear. CDR3 DNA: TGTGCCAGCAGTTCCCCACAGTGGGAGCAGTACTTC. This encodes CASSSPQWEQYF. The full variable domain, rest sourced from reference TRBV28 and TRBJ2-7, is DVKVTQSSRYLVKRTGEKVFLECVQDMDHENMFWYRQDPGLGLRLIYFSYDVKMKEKGDIPEGYSVSREKKERFSLILESASTNQTSMYLCASSSPQWEQYFGPGTRLTVT.